Listed here are 15 T cell receptor beta chains from one sample, sequenced in a study of blood T cell repertoires in COVID-19. Generated by immunoSEQ multiplex PCR, the TCRdb table keeps only in-frame clones and is missing some. Counted here are some 120,000 clones, around nine tenths occurring once; the ten biggest clones make up roughly 3.7%. The sequenced sample was peripheral blood. These receptors were taken from a man in his forties or fifties with active COVID-19.

The chain joins TRBV2 to TRBJ1-2; the match to TRBD1 covers 11 bases. From germline, CDR1 is SNHLY and CDR2 FYNNEI. Trimming removed 7 bases from V and 2 bases from J; junction bases left unmatched: 6. This CDR3 is built from 15 residues. The CDR3 coding sequence is TGTGCCAGCACCTGGACAGGGGGCAGGAACTATGGCTACACCTTC. Its protein product is CASTWTGGRNYGYTF.

The V gene is TRBV15, the J gene TRBJ1-2, with 8 positions matching TRBD1. Germline V CDR1 and CDR2: LNHNV, YYDKDF (reference sequence). This CDR3 is built from 14 residues. The V gene end was trimmed by 1 base and the J gene end by 8 bases; junction bases not matched to a gene: 6. The CDR3 protein is CATSRVQGAGGYTF. DNA for the CDR3: TGTGCCACCAGCAGAGTTCAGGGGGCAGGCGGCTACACCTTC.

This chain links TRBV6-2 or TRBV6-3 with TRBJ2-1; 10 bases line up with TRBD2. V trimming: 2 bases; J trimming: 6 bases; junction bases outside the gene matches: 4. The CDR3 totals 15 residues. The germline V gene encodes CDR1 MNHEY and CDR2 SVGEGT. CDR3 in DNA: TGTGCCAGCAGTTACGGGGCTAGCGGGAGCAATGAGCAGTTCTTC. It codes for CASSYGASGSNEQFF.

This chain connects TRBV5-8 to TRBJ2-7; D may be TRBD2 (6 bases). The V gene lost 2 bases and the J gene lost 7 bases, with 10 bases spanning the gap. In germline, CDR1 is SGHTS, CDR2 YDEGEE. This CDR3 has 12 amino acids. CDR3 in amino acids: CASSFASGEQYV. CDR3 bases: TGTGCCAGCAGCTTTGCCAGCGGGGAGCAGTACGTC.

The gene calls are TRBV7-8 and TRBJ2-3, with 10 bases that match TRBD2. The CDR3 has 21 residues. V lost 2 bases and J lost 5; bases outside the gene matches: 22. Germline V gives CDR1 SGHVS, CDR2 FQNEAQ. CDR3 sequence reads: CASSLRVGTILAGISRDTQYF. In nucleotides, the CDR3 is TGTGCCAGCAGCTTAAGGGTCGGAACTATACTAGCGGGGATTTCCAGAGATACGCAGTATTTT.

The chain links TRBV4-1 to TRBJ2-3; TRBD2 might be the D (5 bases). Germline assignment: CDR1 MGHRA and CDR2 YSYEKL. V lost 1 base, J lost 4 bases, and 9 bases lay in between. This CDR3 is built from 14 residues. CDR3 loop: CASSQGGSADTQYF. The CDR3 DNA is TGCGCCAGCAGCCAAGGTGGTAGCGCAGATACGCAGTATTTT.

This clone was seen once. The chain carries TRBV18 and TRBJ1-5; the D gene is possibly TRBD1 (6 bases). Germline CDR1 KGHSH, CDR2 LQKENI. Trimming stripped 5 bases from V and 5 bases from J, with 10 bases between. The CDR3 runs 13 residues. CDR3 nucleotides: TGTGCCAGCTCAACGGACAGCTATCAGCCCCAGCATTTT. It yields the protein CASSTDSYQPQHF.

The table lists this clone with a count of one. The chain links TRBV6-5 to TRBJ2-1; 11 bases align to TRBD2. V gave up 10 bases and J gave up 7 bases; unmatched junction bases: 6. CDR3 length: 13 residues. Germline CDR1 and CDR2: MNHEY and SVGAGI. CDR3 protein: CATTSGSLNEQFF. As DNA, the CDR3 is TGTGCCACCACTAGCGGGAGTTTGAATGAGCAGTTCTTC.

CDR3: CATSRGDAAGGTDTQYF. For the CDR3, the DNA is TGTGCCACCAGCAGAGGAGATGCGGCGGGGGGCACAGATACGCAGTATTTT. J is TRBJ2-3 and V is TRBV15, with 7 positions matching TRBD2. In germline, CDR1 is LNHNV, CDR2 YYDKDF (reference sequence). CDR3 length: 17 residues. V shed 1 base and J 1 base; nucleotides not matched to a gene: 8.

The chain has TRBV7-9 and TRBJ2-7, with D possibly being TRBD2 (5 bases). V was trimmed by 1 base and J by 0 bases, leaving 16 bases between them. Germline V gives CDR1 SEHNR, CDR2 FQNEAQ (reference sequence). The CDR3 spans 17 residues. CDR3 DNA sequence: TGTGCCAGCAGCTTAGTGCCCGGGGAAGGAAGCTCCTACGAGCAGTACTTC. Its translation is CASSLVPGEGSSYEQYF.

The V gene is TRBV7-9, the J gene TRBJ2-3; 7 nucleotides agree with TRBD1. The germline V gene has CDR1 SEHNR and CDR2 FQNEAQ (reference sequence). J lost 2 bases, V lost 5 bases, and 4 bases had no gene match. This CDR3 spans 14 amino acids. Here the CDR3 DNA reads TGTGCCAGCAGCCTGGGACAGTCCACAGATACGCAGTATTTT. As protein: CASSLGQSTDTQYF.

The V call is TRBV5-6, the J call TRBJ2-3; perhaps TRBD2 as D (6 bases). The length of the CDR3 is 14 residues. Germline-derived CDR1 and CDR2 are SGHDT and YYEEEE. With 4 bases removed from V and 10 bases from J, the gap between germline ends came to 19 bases. The CDR3 DNA sequence: TGTGCCAGCAGCACGTTTCCGGGGGTTGAGGCGCAGTATTTT. Its protein product is CASSTFPGVEAQYF.

The chain carries TRBV6-5 and TRBJ1-1, with 7 bases aligning to TRBD1. V was clipped by 11 bases and J by 5 bases; unmatched bases: 11. CDR1 is MNHEY and CDR2 is SVGAGI in the germline V gene. The CDR3 consists of 13 residues. The CDR3 sequence is CASSNRGATEAFF. CDR3 nucleotide sequence: TGTGCCTCCTCGAACAGGGGAGCGACTGAAGCTTTCTTT.

The chain couples TRBV19 to TRBJ1-5; 8 bases map to TRBD1. Trimming took 7 bases from V and 5 from J; bases not matched to a gene: 16. CDR1 is LNHDA, CDR2 SQIVND, per germline (reference sequence). The CDR3 loop spans 17 amino acids. As DNA, the CDR3 is TGTGCCAGTAAGGGGCAGGGGGCTTGGAATCGAGATCAGCCCCAGCATTTT. Translating it yields CASKGQGAWNRDQPQHF.

The chain carries TRBV2 and TRBJ2-7, with D possibly matching TRBD2 (5 bases). CDR1 is SNHLY and CDR2 is FYNNEI in the germline V gene. The V and J ends lost 2 bases and 3 bases respectively, with 26 bases between them. This CDR3 is built from 19 residues. The CDR3 protein is CASSESSLFLSKGDYEQYF. The CDR3 DNA is TGTGCCAGCAGTGAATCGAGCCTTTTTTTGAGCAAGGGAGACTACGAGCAGTACTTC.